This TCR beta chain was retrieved from a study of blood T cell repertoires in COVID-19. As for the study in general: COVID-19 samples collected from the United States, Italy and Spain covered acute and convalescent phases. Sample material is recorded as cDNA or gDNA derived from T cells, B-cell-depleted T cells, or PBMCs.

Germline V gene lookup returns CDR1 LNHDA and CDR2 SQIVND (reference sequence). Trimming cost V 4 bases and J 7 bases, with 14 bases left between them. This CDR3 spans 14 amino acids. Per the study methods: Reference gene primer amplification yielded estimated nucleated cell counts. TCRdb's table, derived via immunoSEQ multiplex PCR, lists solely in-frame clones and lacks some. The V and J calls and the clone size are those of that table, but D and trimming were determined from the DNA. The sample holds 40,000 to 50,000 clones, more than 75% seen once. Sequenced: peripheral blood. This chain joins TRBV19 and TRBJ1-5; a weak D match, TRBD1 (5 bases). This TCR came from a human donor in a cohort sampled during active COVID-19. CDR3 sequence: CASSRQQGRQPQHF. Here the CDR3 DNA reads TGTGCCAGTAGTAGACAGCAGGGTCGGCAGCCCCAGCATTTT.